This T cell receptor beta chain was recorded in a study of vaccination and CD4 T cells after COVID-19. Study information: Overlapping peptides covering the spike proteins of SARS-CoV-2, HCoV-NL63, HCoV-OC43 and HCoV-229E were added to stimulate cells.

Germline V gives CDR1 LNHDA, CDR2 SQIVND (reference sequence). Trimming removed 5 bases at V and 4 bases at J, with 17 bases between. The CDR3 covers 15 residues. Sequence data for DNA of cultured CD4+ T cells were generated by the Oncomine TCR Beta short-read assay. Genomic DNA was isolated from CD4+ T cells that had been cultured. Each CDR3 protein is one row after TCRdb ran MiXCR on the PCR reads. The table shows fewer than 20,000 distinct CDR3 sequences, with over 75% occurring only once. Treatment here: approximately 9-day PBMC culture with coronavirus spike peptide pools or control peptides (ViraFEST assay). ViraFEST relied on peptide pools to expand antigen-specific T cells; the TCRs were sequenced afterward. This clonotype was counted between two and nine times. The antigen is undetermined.

The rearrangement uses TRBV19 and TRBJ1-2; the D gene is possibly TRBD1 (5 bases). This receptor was taken from a human donor who received a COVID-19 vaccine. Material: CD4+ T cells from blood, cultured in vitro, obtained after SARS-CoV-2 vaccination. The DNA for the CDR3 is TGTGCCAGTAGTTTCCTCCGACAGAACGTCTATGGCTACACCTTC. Translation gives CASSFLRQNVYGYTF.